The 19 T cell receptor beta chains below all came from one sample that was sequenced in a study of T-cell memory formation after mild COVID-19. MiXCR, applied by TCRdb to the 5' RACE reads, yields one record per CDR3 protein. The table shows about 410,000 distinct CDR3 sequences, with 23% occurring only once. Sequencing was performed on PBMCs or a T cell subset sorted from them (not recorded which). All receptors come from an adult woman who had mild COVID-19 (a few samples of this study predate the infection). Cell type and time point are not known.

DNA for the CDR3: TGCGCCAGCAGAAGGGAAATCAACAATGAGCAGTTCTTC. Protein: CASRREINNEQFF. The chain joins TRBV5-1 to TRBJ2-1; D gene ambiguous. Looked up from germline, CDR1 is SGHRS and CDR2 is YFSETQ. Trimming took off 5 bases at V and 5 bases at J, with 11 bases between the two ends. CDR3 size: 13 residues.

The genes are TRBV3-1 and TRBJ1-2; the D gene is possibly TRBD1 (5 bases). The CDR3 consists of 15 residues. Germline lookup yields CDR1 LGHDT and CDR2 YNNKEL (reference sequence). Deletions cut 1 base from V and 2 bases from J, with 11 bases between. The CDR3 DNA reads as TGTGCCAGCAGCCAAGGATCAGGGTTCAACTATGGCTACACCTTC. This gives the protein CASSQGSGFNYGYTF.

The J gene is TRBJ2-1, the V gene TRBV5-1; the D gene is possibly TRBD1 (6 bases). V lost 1 base and J lost 0, with 11 bases in between. Germline V gene data show CDR1 as SGHRS and CDR2 as YFSETQ. The length of the CDR3 is 16 residues. Written as DNA, the CDR3 is TGCGCCAGCAGCTTGACTCAGGGGACCTCCTACAATGAGCAGTTCTTC. Translation gives CASSLTQGTSYNEQFF.

The chain uses TRBV29-1 and TRBJ2-3; 9 bases align to TRBD2. The CDR3 totals 15 residues. Looked up from germline, CDR1 is SQVTM and CDR2 is ANQGSEA. V trimming: 1 base; J trimming: 3 bases; junction bases outside the gene matches: 5. DNA of the CDR3: TGCAGCGTTGAAGGTTCGAGCGGGGGGACAGATACGCAGTATTTT. It specifies CSVEGSSGGTDTQYF.

This chain uses TRBV7-8 with TRBJ2-5; D unclear. Germline loops: CDR1 SGHVS, CDR2 FQNEAQ. V lost 2 bases and J lost 5, with 9 bases in between. The CDR3 loop spans 13 amino acids. The CDR3 is CASSLSNGETQYF. Written as DNA, the CDR3 is TGTGCCAGCAGCTTATCGAACGGGGAGACCCAGTACTTC.

The chain has TRBV7-9 and TRBJ1-6; 9 bases align to TRBD1. The length of the CDR3 is 15 residues. Losses at the gene ends were 6 bases for V and 7 bases for J; bases not matched to a gene: 7. CDR1 is SEHNR and CDR2 is FQNEAQ in the germline V gene (reference sequence). In DNA form, the CDR3 reads TGTGCCAGCAGTTTCCCGGGACAGGGAAATTCACCCCTCCACTTT. Translated: CASSFPGQGNSPLHF.

This clonotype was seen ten or more times. V usage is TRBV15 and J usage is TRBJ2-7; 11 positions match TRBD1. This CDR3 comprises 16 residues. CDR1 and CDR2 from the germline V gene are LNHNV and YYDKDF (reference sequence). Trimming took 5 bases from V and 4 from J; bases not matched to a gene: 10. The DNA of the CDR3 is TGTGCCACCAGCGACATACCGGGACAGGGGGTTTACGAGCAGTACTTC. Protein: CATSDIPGQGVYEQYF.

This clonotype came up a few times. The chain has TRBV5-1 and TRBJ2-5; tentative D call: TRBD2 (6 bases). Trimming stripped 4 bases from V and 5 bases from J, with 18 bases between. The CDR3 has 15 residues. Per germline, CDR1 SGHRS and CDR2 YFSETQ. The DNA for the CDR3 is TGCGCCAGCAGCACCTTACTAGCAATAGGGGAGACCCAGTACTTC. This encodes CASSTLLAIGETQYF.

CDR3 sequence reads: CASSYSADRLNTEAFF. The DNA for the CDR3 is TGTGCCAGCAGTTACTCTGCCGACAGGCTGAACACTGAAGCTTTCTTT. The chain combines TRBV6-2 or TRBV6-3 with TRBJ1-1; possible D gene TRBD1, 6 bases. Germline CDR1 reads MNHEY; CDR2 reads SVGEGT. Trimming pared 0 bases from V and 0 bases from J, leaving 11 bases between. This CDR3 is 16 amino acids long.

V and J are TRBV4-1 and TRBJ2-2; D uncertain. The CDR3 contains 12 residues. Germline V lookup: CDR1 MGHRA, CDR2 YSYEKL. V was clipped by 0 bases and J by 5 bases, with 1 base between them. The DNA for the CDR3 is TGCGCCAGCAGCCAAGAAACCGGGGAGCTGTTTTTT. Its protein product is CASSQETGELFF.

J is TRBJ2-7 and V is TRBV3-1, with D perhaps matching TRBD2 (6 bases). Deletions cut 8 bases from V and 0 bases from J, with 11 bases between. Germline CDR1 LGHDT, CDR2 YNNKEL (reference sequence). The CDR3 is 13 amino acids. The CDR3 nucleotides are TGTGCCAGCGCGGAGGGGAGCTCCTACGAGCAGTACTTC. Encoded protein: CASAEGSSYEQYF.

This chain joins TRBV24-1 and TRBJ2-2; D gene unclear. The CDR3 runs to 17 residues. V gave up 2 bases and J gave up 1 base, with 13 bases separating them. In germline, CDR1 is KGHDR, CDR2 SFDVKD. The CDR3 sequence is CATSDYRARWNTGELFF. The CDR3 DNA is TGTGCCACCAGTGATTATCGTGCCAGGTGGAACACCGGGGAGCTGTTTTTT.

This clonotype was seen just once. V is TRBV6-1 and J is TRBJ1-2, with 7 bases fitting TRBD1. Germline lookup yields CDR1 MNHNS and CDR2 SASEGT. This CDR3 has 17 residues. The V gene end was trimmed by 10 bases and the J gene end by 4 bases; junction bases not matched to a gene: 21. CDR3 sequence (DNA): TGTGCCACCCCTCGGGACAGTTTCCTTCTTTTGGGCTATGGCTACACCTTC. Protein sequence: CATPRDSFLLLGYGYTF.

In this sample, this clonotype turned up many times. The chain has TRBV5-1 and TRBJ1-1; no clear D gene. This CDR3 comprises 13 residues. From germline, CDR1 is SGHRS and CDR2 YFSETQ. V lost 0 bases and J lost 4, with 7 bases in between. Written as DNA, the CDR3 is TGCGCCAGCAGCTTGGGTCGGGTCACTGAAGCTTTCTTT. Translating it yields CASSLGRVTEAFF.

This clonotype was observed a few times. The chain couples TRBV11-2 to TRBJ2-1; 8 bases match TRBD2. CDR3 length: 16 residues. Germline V gene data show CDR1 as SGHAT and CDR2 as FQNNGV. After removal of 1 base from V and 4 bases from J, the junction contained 6 bases not matched to a gene. The CDR3 DNA sequence: TGTGCCAGCAGCTTAGCCGGGGGGGTGGAATACAATGAGCAGTTCTTC. Protein sequence: CASSLAGGVEYNEQFF.

The chain is built from TRBV19 and TRBJ1-6; 8 positions agree with TRBD1. The CDR3 consists of 16 residues. With 6 bases clipped from V and 10 bases from J, the junction kept 14 bases outside the gene matches. Looked up from germline, CDR1 is LNHDA and CDR2 is SQIVND (reference sequence). The CDR3 is CASSNLGQGGESPLHF. Written as DNA, the CDR3 is TGTGCCAGTAGCAACCTCGGACAGGGTGGGGAATCACCCCTCCACTTT.

The V gene is TRBV18, the J gene TRBJ2-1; 10 positions agree with TRBD2. Looked up from germline, CDR1 is KGHSH and CDR2 is LQKENI. The CDR3 runs 16 residues. V dropped 3 bases and J dropped 7; count of bases not matched to a gene: 9. CDR3 nucleotide sequence: TGTGCCAGCTCACCTGGGACTAGCGCGGCGGCGAATGAGCAGTTCTTC. It translates to CASSPGTSAAANEQFF.

This rearrangement joins TRBV7-2 to TRBJ1-1; 8 nucleotides match TRBD1. V was pared by 5 bases and J by 0 bases, with 8 bases of the junction left unmatched. This CDR3 spans 16 amino acids. CDR1 is SGHTA and CDR2 is FQGNSA in the germline V gene. The CDR3 region is CASSPGGTGLNTEAFF. The CDR3 DNA is TGTGCCAGCAGCCCAGGAGGGACAGGCTTGAACACTGAAGCTTTCTTT.

Only a few counts were recorded for this clonotype. J is TRBJ1-1 and V is TRBV25-1, with 10 bases fitting TRBD1. V lost 4 bases, J lost 7 bases, and 3 bases stayed unmatched. CDR1 and CDR2 from the germline V gene are MGHDK and SYGVNS. CDR3 size: 13 residues. The CDR3 here is CASSGTGGFEAFF. In DNA form, the CDR3 reads TGTGCCAGCAGTGGGACAGGGGGTTTTGAAGCTTTCTTT.